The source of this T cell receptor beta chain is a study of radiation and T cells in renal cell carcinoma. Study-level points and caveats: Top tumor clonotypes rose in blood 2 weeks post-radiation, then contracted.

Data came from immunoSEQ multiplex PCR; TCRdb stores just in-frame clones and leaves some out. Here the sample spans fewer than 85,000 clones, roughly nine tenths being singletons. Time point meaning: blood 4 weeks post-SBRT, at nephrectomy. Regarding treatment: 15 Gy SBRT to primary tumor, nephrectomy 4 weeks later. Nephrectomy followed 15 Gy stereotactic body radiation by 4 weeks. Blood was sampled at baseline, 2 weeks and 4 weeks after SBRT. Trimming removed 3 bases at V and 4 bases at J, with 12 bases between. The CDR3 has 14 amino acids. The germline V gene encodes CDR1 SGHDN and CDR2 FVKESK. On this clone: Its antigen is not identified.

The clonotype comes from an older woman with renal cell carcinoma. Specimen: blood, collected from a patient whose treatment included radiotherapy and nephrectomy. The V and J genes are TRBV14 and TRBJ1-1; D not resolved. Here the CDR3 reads CASSQKARGTEAFF. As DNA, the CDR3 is TGTGCCAGCAGCCAGAAGGCCCGGGGCACTGAAGCTTTCTTT.